The 8 T cell receptor beta chains given below trace back to one sample, sequenced in a study of healthy donors' naive CD4 and CD8 T cells. A linear amplification protocol produced the TCR libraries from roughly 480 ng of total RNA. TCRdb itself ran the reads through MiXCR, one entry per CDR3 protein. Of around 200,000 distinct CDR3 sequences listed, about 74% are singletons. Sequenced sample: naive CD4+ and CD8+ T cells sorted from blood, pooled from several donors. These receptor sequences come from a pool of human donors in good health; the sample pools cells from several healthy donors.

The gene calls are TRBV12-3 or TRBV12-4 and TRBJ1-5; D is perhaps TRBD1 (5 bases). This CDR3 is built from 14 residues. The V gene lost 4 bases and the J gene lost 5 bases, with 12 bases spanning the gap. The CDR3 DNA follows: TGTGCCAGCAGTTCGGGCAGGGTTCATCAGCCCCAGCATTTT. Its protein product is CASSSGRVHQPQHF.

The CDR3 DNA sequence: TGTGCTAGTGGTAATCAGGGAAACACTGAAGCTTTCTTT. Protein: CASGNQGNTEAFF. The chain is built from TRBV12-5 and TRBJ1-1, with D tentatively TRBD1 (5 bases). The CDR3 loop spans 13 amino acids. V shed 5 bases and J shed 2 bases, with 9 bases lying between them. Germline CDR1 is LGHNT and CDR2 is FRNRAP.

V usage is TRBV5-5 and J usage is TRBJ2-3, with a tentative D call TRBD2 (6 bases). Trimming shortened V by 1 base and J by 8 bases, and 14 bases separated the two germline ends. The V gene's germline CDR1 is SGHKS and CDR2 YYEKEE (reference sequence). The CDR3 has 14 amino acids. CDR3 in amino acids: CASSLWDSTSTQYF. CDR3 in DNA: TGTGCCAGCAGCTTGTGGGACTCTACTAGTACGCAGTATTTT.

This clonotype was recorded a few times. The chain links TRBV29-1 to TRBJ1-2, with a tentative D call TRBD1 (5 bases). The CDR3 sequence is 14 residues long. The V gene's germline CDR1 is SQVTM and CDR2 ANQGSEA. V dropped 6 bases and J dropped 0 bases, with 14 bases sitting between them. CDR3 in DNA: TGCAGCGTGCCAACAGGCAGGGCTAACTATGGCTACACCTTC. This encodes CSVPTGRANYGYTF.

The rearrangement links TRBV5-1 to TRBJ1-1; TRBD1 is a possible D gene (5 bases). V was trimmed by 4 bases and J by 1 base, leaving 17 bases between them. The CDR3 totals 16 residues. The germline gives CDR1 SGHRS, CDR2 YFSETQ. The CDR3 coding sequence is TGCGCCAGCAGCCGGTCCGTTGACAGATGGAACACTGAAGCTTTCTTT. Translated: CASSRSVDRWNTEAFF.

The CDR3 DNA is TGTGCCAGCAGCTTAGGGACTACCCGCGCCTCCTCCTACGAGCAGTACTTC. It is translated as CASSLGTTRASSYEQYF. The chain couples TRBV7-2 to TRBJ2-7, with D perhaps TRBD2 (6 bases). Germline assignment: CDR1 SGHTA and CDR2 FQGNSA. Trimming stripped 1 base from V and 0 bases from J, with 16 bases between. The CDR3 is 17 amino acids.

The chain is built from TRBV11-2 and TRBJ2-3; D gene unclear. Germline loops: CDR1 SGHAT, CDR2 FQNNGV. This CDR3 spans 8 amino acids. With 10 bases removed from V and 6 bases from J, the gap between germline ends came to 2 bases. The CDR3 region has the DNA TGTGCCACCGATACGCAGTATTTT. Its translation: CATDTQYF.

This clonotype was detected only a few times. The rearrangement links TRBV27 to TRBJ2-1; 7 nucleotides line up with TRBD2. There are 11 residues in the CDR3. V shed 4 bases and J 10 bases; nucleotides not matched to a gene: 1. From germline, CDR1 is MNHEY and CDR2 SMNVEV (reference sequence). The CDR3 loop is CASSSSGEQFF. The CDR3 DNA sequence: TGTGCCAGCAGTTCTAGCGGCGAGCAGTTCTTC.